This T cell receptor (beta chain) comes out of a study of blood T cell repertoires in COVID-19. Study summary: Material from acute and convalescent COVID-19 was sourced from the United States, Italy and Spain. PBMCs, B-cell-depleted T cells, or T cells were the source of the cDNA or gDNA that made up the material.

The V gene's germline CDR1 is SNHLY and CDR2 FYNNEI. This CDR3 region has 13 residues. Trimming cost V 8 bases and J 4 bases, with 11 bases left between them. Authors' processing steps: Using reference gene primer amplification, nucleated cell counts were estimated. Data came from immunoSEQ multiplex PCR; TCRdb stores just in-frame clones and leaves some out. Clonal size and the V and J genes are those of that table, whereas D and trimming came from the DNA. The table records 70,000 to 95,000 clones, around 84% of them present only once. The rearrangement links TRBV2 to TRBJ1-4; the D is unclear. The sequence was collected from a woman aged 50 to 60 with acute or convalescent COVID-19. The sample was peripheral blood. The CDR3: CASCRSFNEKLFF. As DNA, the CDR3 is TGTGCCAGCTGTAGAAGCTTTAATGAAAAACTGTTTTTT.